This T cell receptor (beta chain) was retrieved from a study of T cell repertoires in cytomegalovirus infection. Whole-study results and caveats: CMV-specific TCR beta clonotypes restricted by HLA-C were the ones dominating the ex vivo response.

This clonotype was recorded many times. No antigen is known for it. MiXCR, applied by TCRdb to the reads, yields one record per CDR3 protein. This sample has fewer than 550,000 distinct CDR3 sequences, with about 15% found just once. The sequence came from a human donor in good health (CMV status not recorded). Some clones in this sample may be carry-over from other donors' samples. The sample was CD8+ T cells from PBMCs.

CDR3 coding DNA: TGTGCCAGCAGCCCGCGGGTGACGGGCACCGGGGAGCTGTTTTTT. It encodes CASSPRVTGTGELFF. This chain uses TRBV7-6 with TRBJ2-2; perhaps TRBD2 as D (5 bases). CDR3 size: 15 residues. The ends were cut back, 5 bases at V and 4 bases at J, with 14 bases in the middle. In germline, CDR1 is SGHVS, CDR2 FNYEAQ.